Here is one T cell receptor beta chain with its context. At one end, the junction sequence differs from germline, possibly due to a read error. Original data processing: Amplification from reference gene primers served as the basis for estimated nucleated cell counts. Only in-frame clones appear in the TCRdb table, and some are missing; sequencing was by immunoSEQ multiplex PCR. From that table come the V and J calls and clone size; the DNA was used to work out D and trimming. The sample includes some 48,000 clones, around 83% of them seen just once. The entry originates in a study of blood T cell repertoires in COVID-19. Across the study: Spain, Italy and the United States supplied samples that represented acute and convalescent COVID-19. T cells, B-cell-depleted T cells, or PBMCs supplied cDNA or gDNA.

In germline, CDR1 is SSHAT, CDR2 FNYEAQ (reference sequence). The CDR3 totals 13 residues. This receptor was identified in a human donor in a cohort sampled during active COVID-19. This chain joins TRBV7-7 and TRBJ1-1; 9 bases map to TRBD1. Sequencing input: peripheral blood. CDR3 sequence (DNA): TGTGCTAGCAGCTTAGGACAGGGGACTGAAGCTTTCTTT. Translated: CASSLGQGTEAFF. The entire variable domain, with the rest obtained from reference TRBV7-7 and TRBJ1-1, is as follows: GAGVSQSPRYKVTKRGQDVTLRCDPISSHATLYWYQQALGQGPEFLTYFNYEAQPDKSGLPSDRFSAERPEGSISTLTIQRTEQRDSAMYRCASSLGQGTEAFFGQGTRLTVV.